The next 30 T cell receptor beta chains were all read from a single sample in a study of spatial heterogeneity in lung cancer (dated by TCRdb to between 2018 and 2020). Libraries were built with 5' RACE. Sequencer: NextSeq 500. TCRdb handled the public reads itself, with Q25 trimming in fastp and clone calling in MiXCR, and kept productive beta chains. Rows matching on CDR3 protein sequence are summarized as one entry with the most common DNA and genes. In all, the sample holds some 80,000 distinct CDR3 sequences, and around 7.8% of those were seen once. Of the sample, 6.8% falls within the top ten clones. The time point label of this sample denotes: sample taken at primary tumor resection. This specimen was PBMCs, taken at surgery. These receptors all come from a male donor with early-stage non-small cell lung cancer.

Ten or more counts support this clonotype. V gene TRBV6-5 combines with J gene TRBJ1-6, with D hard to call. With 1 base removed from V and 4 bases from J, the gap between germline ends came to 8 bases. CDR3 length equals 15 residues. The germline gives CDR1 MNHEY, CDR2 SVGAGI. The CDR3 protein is CASSYLNSYNSPLHF. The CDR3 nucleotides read TGTGCCAGCAGTTACTTAAATTCGTATAATTCACCCCTCCACTTT.

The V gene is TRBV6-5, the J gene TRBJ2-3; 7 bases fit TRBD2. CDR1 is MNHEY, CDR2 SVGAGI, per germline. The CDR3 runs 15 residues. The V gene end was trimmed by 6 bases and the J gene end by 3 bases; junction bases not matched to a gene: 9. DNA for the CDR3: TGTGCCAGCAGCCCATGGGCGGGAGAGACAGATACGCAGTATTTT. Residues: CASSPWAGETDTQYF.

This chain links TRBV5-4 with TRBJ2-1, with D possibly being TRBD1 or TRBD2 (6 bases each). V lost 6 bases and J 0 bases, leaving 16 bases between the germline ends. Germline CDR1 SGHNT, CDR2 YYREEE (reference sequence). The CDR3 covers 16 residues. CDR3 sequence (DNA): TGTGCCAGCACCTCCTTAGGGGGGAGCTCCTACAATGAGCAGTTCTTC. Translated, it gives CASTSLGGSSYNEQFF.

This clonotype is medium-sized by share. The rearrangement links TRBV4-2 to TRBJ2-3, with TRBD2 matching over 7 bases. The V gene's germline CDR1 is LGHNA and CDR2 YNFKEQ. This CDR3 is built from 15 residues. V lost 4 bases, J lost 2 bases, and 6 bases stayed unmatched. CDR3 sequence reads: CASSPSLAVTDTQYF. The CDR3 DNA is TGTGCCAGCAGCCCGTCCCTAGCGGTCACAGATACGCAGTATTTT.

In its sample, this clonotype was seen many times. The CDR3 nucleotides read TGTGCCAGCAGTTTAGCGCTGAGACTGACTAATGAAAAACTGTTTTTT. Its protein product is CASSLALRLTNEKLFF. The chain recombines TRBV12-3 or TRBV12-4 with TRBJ1-4, with D hard to call. CDR3 size: 16 residues. The V and J ends lost 0 bases and 2 bases respectively, with 10 bases between them.

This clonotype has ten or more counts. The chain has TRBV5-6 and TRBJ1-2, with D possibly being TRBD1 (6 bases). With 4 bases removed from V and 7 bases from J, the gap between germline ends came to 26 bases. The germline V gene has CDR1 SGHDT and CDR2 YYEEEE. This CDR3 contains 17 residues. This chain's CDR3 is CASSHAPEGAGVGGYTF. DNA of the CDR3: TGTGCCAGCAGCCACGCCCCCGAAGGAGCAGGGGTTGGTGGCTACACCTTC.

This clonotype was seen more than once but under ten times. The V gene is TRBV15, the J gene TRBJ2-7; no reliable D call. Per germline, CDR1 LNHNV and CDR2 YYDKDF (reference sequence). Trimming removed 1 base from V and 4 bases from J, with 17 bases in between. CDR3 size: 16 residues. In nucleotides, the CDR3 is TGTGCCACCAGCAGAGTAAGGCGAGGAACTGATTACGAGCAGTACTTC. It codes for CATSRVRRGTDYEQYF. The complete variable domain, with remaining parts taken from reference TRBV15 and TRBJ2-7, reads DAMVIQNPRYQVTQFGKPVTLSCSQTLNHNVMYWYQQKSSQAPKLLFHYYDKDFNNEADTPDNFQSRRPNTSFCFLDIRSPGLGDTAMYLCATSRVRRGTDYEQYFGPGTRLTVT.

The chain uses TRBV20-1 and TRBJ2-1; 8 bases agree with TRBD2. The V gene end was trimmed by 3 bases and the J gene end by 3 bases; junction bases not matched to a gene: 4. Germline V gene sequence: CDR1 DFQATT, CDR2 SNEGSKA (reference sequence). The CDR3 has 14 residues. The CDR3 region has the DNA TGCAGTGCTAGTGGGAGCGGGAGCTACAATGAGCAGTTCTTC. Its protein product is CSASGSGSYNEQFF.

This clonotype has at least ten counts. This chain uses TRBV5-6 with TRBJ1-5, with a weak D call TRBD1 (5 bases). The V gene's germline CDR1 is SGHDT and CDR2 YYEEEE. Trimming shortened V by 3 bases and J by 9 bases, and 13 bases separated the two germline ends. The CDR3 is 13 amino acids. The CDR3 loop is CASSWNRGGPQHF. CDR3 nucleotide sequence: TGTGCCAGCAGCTGGAATCGTGGGGGGCCCCAGCATTTT.

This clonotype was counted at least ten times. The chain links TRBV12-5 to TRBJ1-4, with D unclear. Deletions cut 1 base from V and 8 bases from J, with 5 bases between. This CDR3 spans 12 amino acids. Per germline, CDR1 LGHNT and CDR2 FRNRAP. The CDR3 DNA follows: TGTGCTAGTGGTTTGGAGGGAGAAAAACTGTTTTTT. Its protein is CASGLEGEKLFF.

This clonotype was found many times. The CDR3 sequence is CASSLQELAKNIQYF. The CDR3 nucleotides read TGTGCCAGCAGTCTACAGGAACTAGCCAAAAACATTCAGTACTTC. The chain joins TRBV12-3 or TRBV12-4 to TRBJ2-4, with D possibly being TRBD1 (5 bases). The CDR3 is made up of 15 amino acids. Trimming left V 5 bases short and J 0 bases short, with 11 bases between.

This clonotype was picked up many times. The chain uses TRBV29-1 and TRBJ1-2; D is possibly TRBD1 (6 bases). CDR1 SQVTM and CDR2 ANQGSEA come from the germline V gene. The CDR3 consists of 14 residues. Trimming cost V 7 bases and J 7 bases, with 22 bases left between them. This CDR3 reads CSAGSGAWILGYTF. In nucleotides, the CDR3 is TGCAGCGCTGGGTCGGGGGCTTGGATCCTTGGCTACACCTTC.

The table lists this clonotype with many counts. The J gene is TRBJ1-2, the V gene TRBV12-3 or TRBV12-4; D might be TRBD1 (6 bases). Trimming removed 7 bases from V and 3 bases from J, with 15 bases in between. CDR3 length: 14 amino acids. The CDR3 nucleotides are TGTGCCAGCACCCGAGAAGGGGGGCACTATGGCTACACCTTC. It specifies CASTREGGHYGYTF.

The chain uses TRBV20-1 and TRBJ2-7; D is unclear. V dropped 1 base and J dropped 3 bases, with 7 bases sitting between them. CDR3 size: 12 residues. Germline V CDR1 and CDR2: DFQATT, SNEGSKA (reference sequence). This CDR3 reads CSARGWGYEQYF. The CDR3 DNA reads TGCAGTGCTAGAGGATGGGGCTACGAGCAGTACTTC.

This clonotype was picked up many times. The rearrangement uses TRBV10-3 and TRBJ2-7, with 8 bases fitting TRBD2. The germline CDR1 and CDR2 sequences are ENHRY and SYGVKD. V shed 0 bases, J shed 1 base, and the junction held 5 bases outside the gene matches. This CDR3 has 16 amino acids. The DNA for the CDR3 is TGTGCCATCAGTGAGTCGCCCAGCGGGAGATCCTACGAGCAGTACTTC. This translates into CAISESPSGRSYEQYF.

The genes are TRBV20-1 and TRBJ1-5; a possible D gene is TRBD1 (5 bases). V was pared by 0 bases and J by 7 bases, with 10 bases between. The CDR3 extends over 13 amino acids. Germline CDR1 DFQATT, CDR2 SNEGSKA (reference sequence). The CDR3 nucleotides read TGCAGTGCTAGAGATCCCGGGGGACAGCCCCAGCATTTT. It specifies CSARDPGGQPQHF.

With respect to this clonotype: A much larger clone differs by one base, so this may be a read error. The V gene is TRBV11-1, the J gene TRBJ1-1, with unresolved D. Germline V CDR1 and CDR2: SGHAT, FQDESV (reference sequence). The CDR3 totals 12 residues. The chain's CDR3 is CAGSKAGTEAFF. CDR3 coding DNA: TGTGCCGGCAGCAAGGCGGGAACTGAAGCTTTCTTT.

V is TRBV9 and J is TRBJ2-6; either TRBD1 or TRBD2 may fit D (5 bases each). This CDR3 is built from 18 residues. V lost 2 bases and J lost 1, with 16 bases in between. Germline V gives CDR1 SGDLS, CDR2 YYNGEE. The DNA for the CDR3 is TGTGCCAGCAGCGTTGGGCAGGGCGAGGGGTCTGGGGCCAACGTCCTGACTTTC. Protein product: CASSVGQGEGSGANVLTF.

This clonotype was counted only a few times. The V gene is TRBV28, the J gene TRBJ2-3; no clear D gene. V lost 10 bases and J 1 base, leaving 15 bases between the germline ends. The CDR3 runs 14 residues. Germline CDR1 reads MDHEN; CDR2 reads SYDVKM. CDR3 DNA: TGTGCCACCTCTGATGGCGGAGGCACAGATACGCAGTATTTT. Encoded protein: CATSDGGGTDTQYF.

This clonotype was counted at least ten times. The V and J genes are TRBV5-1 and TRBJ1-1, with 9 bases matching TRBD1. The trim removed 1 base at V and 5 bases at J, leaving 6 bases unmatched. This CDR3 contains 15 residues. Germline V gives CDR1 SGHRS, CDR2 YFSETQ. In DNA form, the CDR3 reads TGCGCCAGCAGCTTGACCGGGACAGGGAAGACTGAAGCTTTCTTT. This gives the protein CASSLTGTGKTEAFF. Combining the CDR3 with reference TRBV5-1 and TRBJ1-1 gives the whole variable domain KAGVTQTPRYLIKTRGQQVTLSCSPISGHRSVSWYQQTPGQGLQFLFEYFSETQRNKGNFPGRFSGRQFSNSRSEMNVSTLELGDSALYLCASSLTGTGKTEAFFGQGTRLTVV.

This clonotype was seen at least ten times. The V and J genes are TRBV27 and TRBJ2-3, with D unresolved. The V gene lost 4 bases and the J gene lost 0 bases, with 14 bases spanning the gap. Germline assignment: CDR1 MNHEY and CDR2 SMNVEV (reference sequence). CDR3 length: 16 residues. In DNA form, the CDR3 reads TGTGCCAGCAGTTCCCTAAAGGGCTCTAGCACAGATACGCAGTATTTT. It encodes CASSSLKGSSTDTQYF.

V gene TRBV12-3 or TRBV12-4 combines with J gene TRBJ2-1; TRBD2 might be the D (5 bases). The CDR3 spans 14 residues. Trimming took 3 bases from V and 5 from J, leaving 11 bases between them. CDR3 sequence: CASSFRGRNNEQFF. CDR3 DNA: TGTGCCAGCAGTTTTCGAGGGAGAAACAATGAGCAGTTCTTC.

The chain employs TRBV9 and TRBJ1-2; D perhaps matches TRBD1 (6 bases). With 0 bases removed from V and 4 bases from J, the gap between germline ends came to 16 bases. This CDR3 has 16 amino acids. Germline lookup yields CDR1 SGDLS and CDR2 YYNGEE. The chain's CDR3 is CASSVAAQGQAYGYTF. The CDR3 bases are TGTGCCAGCAGCGTAGCGGCACAGGGTCAGGCCTATGGCTACACCTTC.

CDR3 in DNA: TGTGCCAGCAGACTTCCCAGGGGGAGTCGGACTGAAGCTTTCTTT. Translated: CASRLPRGSRTEAFF. The V call is TRBV28, the J call TRBJ1-1; TRBD1 agrees at 7 bases. V shed 6 bases, J shed 5 bases, and the junction held 12 bases outside the gene matches. CDR1 is MDHEN and CDR2 is SYDVKM in the germline V gene. The CDR3 sequence is 15 residues long.

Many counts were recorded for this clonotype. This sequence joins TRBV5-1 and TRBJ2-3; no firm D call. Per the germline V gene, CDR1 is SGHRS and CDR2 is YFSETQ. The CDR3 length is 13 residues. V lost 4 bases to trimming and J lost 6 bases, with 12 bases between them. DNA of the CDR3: TGCGCCAGCAGCCCCCGATCAATGGATACGCAGTATTTT. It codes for CASSPRSMDTQYF.

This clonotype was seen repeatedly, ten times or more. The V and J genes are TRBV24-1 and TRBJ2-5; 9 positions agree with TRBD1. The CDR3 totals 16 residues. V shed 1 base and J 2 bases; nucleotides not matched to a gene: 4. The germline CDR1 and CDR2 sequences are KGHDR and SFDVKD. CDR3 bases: TGTGCCACCAGTGATTTAGGGGACAGGGAACAAGAGACCCAGTACTTC. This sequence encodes CATSDLGDREQETQYF.

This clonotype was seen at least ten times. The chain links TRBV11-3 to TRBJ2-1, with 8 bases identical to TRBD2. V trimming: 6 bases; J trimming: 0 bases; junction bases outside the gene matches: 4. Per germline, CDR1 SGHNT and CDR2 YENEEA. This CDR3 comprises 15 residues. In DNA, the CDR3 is TGTGCCAGCAGAGAGCGGGAGAGCTCCTACAATGAGCAGTTCTTC. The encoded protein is CASRERESSYNEQFF. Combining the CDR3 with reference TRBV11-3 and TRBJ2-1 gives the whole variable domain EAGVVQSPRYKIIEKKQPVAFWCNPISGHNTLYWYLQNLGQGPELLIRYENEEAVDDSQLPKDRFSAERLKGVDSTLKIQPAELGDSAVYLCASRERESSYNEQFFGPGTRLTVL.

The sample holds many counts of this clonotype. CDR3 in amino acids: CAISPTEHYGYTF. CDR3 DNA: TGTGCCATCAGTCCCACAGAGCACTATGGCTACACCTTC. V is TRBV10-3 and J is TRBJ1-2; unclear D gene. CDR3 size: 13 residues. Germline V gives CDR1 ENHRY, CDR2 SYGVKD. Trimming cost V 5 bases and J 3 bases, with 10 bases left between them.

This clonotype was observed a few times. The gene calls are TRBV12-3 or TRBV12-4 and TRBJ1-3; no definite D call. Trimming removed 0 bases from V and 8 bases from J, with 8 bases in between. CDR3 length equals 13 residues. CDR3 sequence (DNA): TGTGCCAGCAGTTTAGCGCAGAGGGACACCATATATTTT. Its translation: CASSLAQRDTIYF.

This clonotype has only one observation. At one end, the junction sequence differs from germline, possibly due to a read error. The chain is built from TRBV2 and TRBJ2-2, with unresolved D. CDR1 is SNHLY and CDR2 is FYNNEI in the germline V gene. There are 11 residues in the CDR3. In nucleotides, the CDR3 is TGTACCAGCAGTGAATCTGGCCAGCTGTTTTTT. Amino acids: CTSSESGQLFF.